These 21 T cell receptor beta chains share one sample of origin, sequenced in a study of monozygotic twins with inflammatory bowel disease. TCRdb reworked the 5' RACE reads into one entry per CDR3 protein, no DNA. This sample's table reports 300,000 to 350,000 distinct CDR3 sequences. Input material: blood. Source of these receptors: a human donor with ulcerative colitis or Crohn's disease, or a healthy co-twin of an affected twin (not recorded which).

The rearrangement links TRBV30 to TRBJ1-1; TCRdb indicates TRBD1, and absent DNA this call remains unverified. The CDR3 consists of 17 residues. Looked up from germline, CDR1 is GTSNPN and CDR2 is SVGIG (reference sequence). The CDR3 region is CAWSSLRTLFEGTEAFF.

V gene TRBV11-2 combines with J gene TRBJ2-5; TCRdb names TRBD1, which stays unverified in the absence of DNA. The V gene's germline CDR1 is SGHAT and CDR2 FQNNGV. This CDR3 spans 13 amino acids. This chain's CDR3 is CASSPGLGETQYF.

The rearrangement joins TRBV4-1 to TRBJ1-2; TCRdb's D call, TRBD1, is unchecked because there is no DNA. The CDR3 extends over 14 amino acids. From germline, CDR1 is MGHRA and CDR2 YSYEKL. CDR3 protein: CASSQFPGHYGYTF.

The V call is TRBV6-5, the J call TRBJ2-7; the TCRdb D gene call, TRBD1, has no DNA to confirm it. This CDR3 has 14 amino acids. Germline-derived CDR1 and CDR2 are MNHEY and SVGAGI. CDR3 loop: CASSSRRVSYEQYF.

The chain joins TRBV7-3 to TRBJ2-3; TCRdb outputs TRBD1, but without DNA this stays unchecked. The CDR3 covers 14 residues. The germline V gene encodes CDR1 SGHTA and CDR2 FQGTGA. The CDR3 region is CASSFRQGENTQYF.

The rearrangement joins TRBV6-5 to TRBJ1-6; TCRdb's D call of TRBD1 is untestable without DNA. Per the germline V gene, CDR1 is MNHEY and CDR2 is SVGAGI. The CDR3 runs to 16 residues. The CDR3: CASSSATSPHDSPLHF.

This chain links TRBV28 with TRBJ1-1; TCRdb names TRBD1, which stays unverified in the absence of DNA. The CDR3 covers 12 residues. CDR1 and CDR2 from the germline V gene are MDHEN and SYDVKM. The CDR3 sequence: CASNIQGVKAFF.

The rearrangement joins TRBV6-6 to TRBJ2-3; there is no DNA to check the TCRdb D call of TRBD2. This CDR3 is built from 13 residues. The V gene's germline CDR1 is MNHNY and CDR2 SVGAGI (reference sequence). The CDR3 here is CAAGLPLIDTQYF.

The chain couples TRBV7-2 to TRBJ2-1. Germline-derived CDR1 and CDR2 are SGHTA and FQGNSA. This CDR3 spans 13 amino acids. The chain's CDR3 is CASSHRLGWEQFF.

V and J are TRBV20-1 and TRBJ2-2; the D call from TCRdb, TRBD2, cannot be confirmed without DNA. Germline CDR1 and CDR2: DFQATT and SNEGSKA (reference sequence). CDR3 size: 15 residues. The CDR3 protein is CSARPGTSRTGELFF.

The gene calls are TRBV30 and TRBJ1-2. Germline assignment: CDR1 GTSNPN and CDR2 SVGIG (reference sequence). The CDR3 totals 14 residues. The CDR3 loop reads CAWSRQAVNYGYTF.

V gene TRBV29-1 combines with J gene TRBJ2-7; the TRBD1 assignment by TCRdb is unverifiable without DNA. The CDR3 has 15 amino acids. Germline lookup yields CDR1 SQVTM and CDR2 ANQGSEA. The CDR3: CSVQTGLSGGYEQYF.

The chain is built from TRBV7-8 and TRBJ2-2. From germline, CDR1 is SGHVS and CDR2 FQNEAQ. The CDR3 length is 15 residues. The CDR3 sequence: CASSFSGVNTGELFF.

This chain links TRBV10-3 with TRBJ2-2. This CDR3 is built from 13 residues. Germline V gives CDR1 ENHRY, CDR2 SYGVKD. The CDR3 sequence is CAISDSDTGELFF.

The J gene is TRBJ2-1, the V gene TRBV29-1; TCRdb's D gene call, TRBD1, goes unchecked for lack of DNA. Germline V lookup: CDR1 SQVTM, CDR2 ANQGSEA. The CDR3 runs to 15 residues. The CDR3 protein is CSVDGRTGSYNEQFF.

J is TRBJ1-3 and V is TRBV15. Germline CDR1 is LNHNV and CDR2 is YYDKDF (reference sequence). CDR3 length: 19 amino acids. CDR3 amino acids: CATSRDYNVGGFSGNTIYF.

The chain uses TRBV7-2 and TRBJ2-2; TCRdb lists TRBD1, though no DNA is available to test this call. This CDR3 region has 17 residues. The germline V gene encodes CDR1 SGHTA and CDR2 FQGNSA. The CDR3 sequence is CASSLRGGAPGRRELFF.

The V gene is TRBV20-1, the J gene TRBJ2-3. CDR1 is DFQATT and CDR2 is SNEGSKA in the germline V gene (reference sequence). CDR3 length equals 11 residues. CDR3 region: CSYPRGDTQYF.

The genes are TRBV12-3 or TRBV12-4 and TRBJ1-1; TCRdb names TRBD1, which stays unverified in the absence of DNA. The length of the CDR3 is 15 residues. This CDR3 is CASSPRGGMNTEAFF.

The chain couples TRBV6-1 to TRBJ2-1; the TRBD1 assignment by TCRdb is unverifiable without DNA. The CDR3 length is 15 residues. Per germline, CDR1 MNHNS and CDR2 SASEGT. The chain's CDR3 is CASRVLGAPYNEQFF.

The V call is TRBV20-1, the J call TRBJ2-3; TCRdb reports TRBD2, a call that lacks DNA to check it against. Germline V CDR1 and CDR2: DFQATT, SNEGSKA (reference sequence). The CDR3 runs to 15 residues. This chain's CDR3 is CSARGGGRGTDTQYF.